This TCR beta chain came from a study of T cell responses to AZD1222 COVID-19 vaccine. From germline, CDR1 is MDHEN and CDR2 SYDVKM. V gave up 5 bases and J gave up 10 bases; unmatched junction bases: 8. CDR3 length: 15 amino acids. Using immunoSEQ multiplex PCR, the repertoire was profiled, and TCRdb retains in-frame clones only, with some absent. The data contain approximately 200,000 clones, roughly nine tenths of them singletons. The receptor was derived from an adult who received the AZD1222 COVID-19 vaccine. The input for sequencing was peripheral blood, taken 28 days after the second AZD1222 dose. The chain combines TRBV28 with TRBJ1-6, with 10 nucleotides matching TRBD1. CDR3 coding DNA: TGTGCCAGCAGTCCCCGACAGGGGGCTAGCTCACCCCTCCACTTT. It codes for CASSPRQGASSPLHF.